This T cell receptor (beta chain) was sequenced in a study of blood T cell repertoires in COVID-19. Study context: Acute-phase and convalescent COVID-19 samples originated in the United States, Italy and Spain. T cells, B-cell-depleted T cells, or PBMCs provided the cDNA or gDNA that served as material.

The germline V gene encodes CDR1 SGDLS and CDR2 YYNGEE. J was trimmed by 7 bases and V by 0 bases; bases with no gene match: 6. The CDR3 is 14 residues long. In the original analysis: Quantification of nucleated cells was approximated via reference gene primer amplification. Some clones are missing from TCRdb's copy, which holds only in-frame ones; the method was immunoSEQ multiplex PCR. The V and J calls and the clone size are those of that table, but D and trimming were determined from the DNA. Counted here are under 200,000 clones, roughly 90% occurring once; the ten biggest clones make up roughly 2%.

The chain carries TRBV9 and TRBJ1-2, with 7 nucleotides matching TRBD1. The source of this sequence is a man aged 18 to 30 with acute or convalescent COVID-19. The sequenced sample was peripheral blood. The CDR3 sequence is CASSVVEGAAGYTF. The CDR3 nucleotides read TGTGCCAGCAGCGTAGTCGAGGGGGCGGCTGGCTACACCTTC.